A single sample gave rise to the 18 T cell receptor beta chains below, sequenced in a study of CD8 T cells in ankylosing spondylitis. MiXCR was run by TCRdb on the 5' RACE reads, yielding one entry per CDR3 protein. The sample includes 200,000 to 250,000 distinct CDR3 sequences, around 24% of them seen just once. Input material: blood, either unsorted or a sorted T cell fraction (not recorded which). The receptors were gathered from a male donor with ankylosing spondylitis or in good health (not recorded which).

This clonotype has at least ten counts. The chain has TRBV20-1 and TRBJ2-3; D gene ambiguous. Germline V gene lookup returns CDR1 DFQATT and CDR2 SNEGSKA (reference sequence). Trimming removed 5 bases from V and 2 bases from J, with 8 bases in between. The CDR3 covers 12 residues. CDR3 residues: CSADAPTDTQYF. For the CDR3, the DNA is TGCAGTGCTGACGCCCCCACAGATACGCAGTATTTT.

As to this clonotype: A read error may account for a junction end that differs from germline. This CDR3 is CASSHLLSGTSRPVVF. CDR3 nucleotide sequence: TGCGCCAGCAGCCACCTGCTTTCGGGGACTAGCAGGCCCGTTGTCTTC. The gene calls are TRBV4-3 and TRBJ2-1, with 9 bases aligning to TRBD2. The CDR3 sequence is 16 residues long. Germline V gene data show CDR1 as LGHNA and CDR2 as YSLEER.

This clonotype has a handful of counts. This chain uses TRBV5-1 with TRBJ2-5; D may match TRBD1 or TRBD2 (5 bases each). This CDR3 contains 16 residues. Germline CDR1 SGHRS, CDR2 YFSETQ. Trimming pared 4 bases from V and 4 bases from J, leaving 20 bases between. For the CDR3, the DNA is TGCGCCAGCAGCGGGGACGGCGTTAGGGTGGGAGAGACCCAGTACTTC. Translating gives CASSGDGVRVGETQYF.

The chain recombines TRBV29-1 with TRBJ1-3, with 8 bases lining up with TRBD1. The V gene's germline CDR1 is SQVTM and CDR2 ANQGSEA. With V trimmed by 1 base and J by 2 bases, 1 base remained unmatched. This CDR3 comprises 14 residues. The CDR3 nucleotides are TGCAGCGTTGAAGGCAGGGGGCCTGGAAACACCATATATTTT. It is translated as CSVEGRGPGNTIYF.

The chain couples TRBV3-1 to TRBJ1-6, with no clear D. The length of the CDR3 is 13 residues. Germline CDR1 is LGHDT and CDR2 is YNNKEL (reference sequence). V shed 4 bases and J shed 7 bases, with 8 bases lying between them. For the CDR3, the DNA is TGTGCCAGCAGCCTCCGAGAGAATTCACCCCTCCACTTT. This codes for CASSLRENSPLHF.

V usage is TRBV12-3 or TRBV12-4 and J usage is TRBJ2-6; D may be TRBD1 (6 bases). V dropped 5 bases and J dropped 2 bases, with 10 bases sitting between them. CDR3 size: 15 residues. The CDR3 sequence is CASSQSGAGANVLTF. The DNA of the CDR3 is TGTGCCAGCAGTCAATCAGGGGCTGGGGCCAACGTCCTGACTTTC.

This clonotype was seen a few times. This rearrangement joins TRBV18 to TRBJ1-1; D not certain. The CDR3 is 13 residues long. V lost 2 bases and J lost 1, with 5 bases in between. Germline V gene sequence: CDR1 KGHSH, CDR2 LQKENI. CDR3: CASSPSPNTEAFF. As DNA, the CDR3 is TGTGCCAGCTCACCATCCCCGAACACTGAAGCTTTCTTT.

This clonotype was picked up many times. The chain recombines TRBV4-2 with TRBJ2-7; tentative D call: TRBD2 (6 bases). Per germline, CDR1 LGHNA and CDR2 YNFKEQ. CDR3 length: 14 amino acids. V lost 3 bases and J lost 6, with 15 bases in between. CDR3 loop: CASSHPTRDSEQYF. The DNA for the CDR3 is TGTGCCAGCAGCCACCCGACAAGGGACTCCGAGCAGTACTTC.

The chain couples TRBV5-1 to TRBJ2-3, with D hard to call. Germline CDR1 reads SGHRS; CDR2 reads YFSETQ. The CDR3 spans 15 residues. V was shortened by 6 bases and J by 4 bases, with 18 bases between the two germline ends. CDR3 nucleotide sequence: TGCGCCAGCACCTACCAGAGCCCCATCGCAGATACGCAGTATTTT. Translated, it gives CASTYQSPIADTQYF.

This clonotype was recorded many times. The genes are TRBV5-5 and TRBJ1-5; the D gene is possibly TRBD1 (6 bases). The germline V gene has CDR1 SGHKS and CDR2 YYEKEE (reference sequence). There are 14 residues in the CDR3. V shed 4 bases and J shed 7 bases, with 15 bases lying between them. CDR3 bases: TGTGCCAGCAGCGACCGACTTCAGGGGCAGCCCCAGCATTTT. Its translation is CASSDRLQGQPQHF. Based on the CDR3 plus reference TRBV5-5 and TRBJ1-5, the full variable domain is DAGVTQSPTHLIKTRGQQVTLRCSPISGHKSVSWYQQVLGQGPQFIFQYYEKEERGRGNFPDRFSARQFPNYSSELNVNALLLGDSALYLCASSDRLQGQPQHFGDGTRLSIL.

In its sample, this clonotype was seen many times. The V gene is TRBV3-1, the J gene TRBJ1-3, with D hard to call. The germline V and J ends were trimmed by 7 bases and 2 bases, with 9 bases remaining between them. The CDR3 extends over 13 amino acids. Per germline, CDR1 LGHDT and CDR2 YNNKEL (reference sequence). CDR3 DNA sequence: TGTGCCAGCACGCCGGCGGCTGGAAACACCATATATTTT. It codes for CASTPAAGNTIYF.

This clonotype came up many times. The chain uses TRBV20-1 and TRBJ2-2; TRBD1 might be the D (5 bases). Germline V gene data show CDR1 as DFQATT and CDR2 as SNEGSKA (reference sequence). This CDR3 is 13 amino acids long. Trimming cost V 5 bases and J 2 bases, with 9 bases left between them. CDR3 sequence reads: CSAVTVNTGELFF. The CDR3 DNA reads TGCAGTGCTGTGACAGTTAACACCGGGGAGCTGTTTTTT.

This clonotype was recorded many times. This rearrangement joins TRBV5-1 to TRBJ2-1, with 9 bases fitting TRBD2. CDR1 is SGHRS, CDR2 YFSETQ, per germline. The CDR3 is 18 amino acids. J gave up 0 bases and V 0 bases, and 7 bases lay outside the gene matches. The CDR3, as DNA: TGCGCCAGCAGCTTGGGACGACTAGCGGAAGGCTCCTACAATGAGCAGTTCTTC. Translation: CASSLGRLAEGSYNEQFF.

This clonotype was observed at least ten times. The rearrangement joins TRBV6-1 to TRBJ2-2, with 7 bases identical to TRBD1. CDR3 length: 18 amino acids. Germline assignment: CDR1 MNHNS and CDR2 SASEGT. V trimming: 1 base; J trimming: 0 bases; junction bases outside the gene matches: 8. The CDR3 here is CASSEVFLGGSNTGELFF. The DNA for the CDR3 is TGTGCCAGCAGTGAAGTGTTTCTAGGGGGCTCGAACACCGGGGAGCTGTTTTTT.

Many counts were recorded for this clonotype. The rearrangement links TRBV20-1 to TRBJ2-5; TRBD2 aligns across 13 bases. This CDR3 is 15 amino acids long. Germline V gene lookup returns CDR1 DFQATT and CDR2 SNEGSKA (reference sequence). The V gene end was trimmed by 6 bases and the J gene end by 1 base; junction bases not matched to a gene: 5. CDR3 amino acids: CSATGTSGAQETQYF. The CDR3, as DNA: TGCAGTGCAACTGGGACTAGCGGGGCCCAAGAGACCCAGTACTTC.

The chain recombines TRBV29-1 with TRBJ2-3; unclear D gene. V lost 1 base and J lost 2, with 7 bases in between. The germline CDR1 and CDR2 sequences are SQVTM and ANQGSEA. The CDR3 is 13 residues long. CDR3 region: CSVEVGLTDTQYF. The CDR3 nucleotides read TGCAGCGTTGAAGTGGGCCTCACAGATACGCAGTATTTT.

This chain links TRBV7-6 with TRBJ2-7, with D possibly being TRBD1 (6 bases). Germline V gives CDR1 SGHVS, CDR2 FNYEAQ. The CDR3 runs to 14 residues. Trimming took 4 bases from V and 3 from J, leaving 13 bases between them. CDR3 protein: CASSSTGNGYEQYF. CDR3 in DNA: TGTGCCAGCAGCTCAACAGGGAACGGCTACGAGCAGTACTTC. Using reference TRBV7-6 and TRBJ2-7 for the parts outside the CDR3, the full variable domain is GAGVSQSPRYKVTKRGQDVALRCDPISGHVSLYWYRQALGQGPEFLTYFNYEAQQDKSGLPNDRFSAERPEGSISTLTIQRTEQRDSAMYRCASSSTGNGYEQYFGPGTRLTVT.

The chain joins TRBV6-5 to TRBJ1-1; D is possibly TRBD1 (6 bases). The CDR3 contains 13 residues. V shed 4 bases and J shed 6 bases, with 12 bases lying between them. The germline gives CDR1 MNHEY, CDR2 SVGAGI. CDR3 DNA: TGTGCCAGCAGTTCGTCGACAGGCTCTGAAGCTTTCTTT. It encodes CASSSSTGSEAFF.